This T cell receptor beta chain emerged from a study of OX40 agonist ivuxolimab in advanced cancers. For the study at large: A partial response was reached by three patients: one with hepatocellular carcinoma and two with cutaneous melanoma.

TCRdb's table, derived via immunoSEQ multiplex PCR, lists solely in-frame clones and lacks some. The sample lists approximately 61,000 clones, under 90% occurring once. There are many counts of this clone. This receptor was obtained from an adult with an advanced solid tumor such as melanoma, head and neck, liver or kidney cancer. The specimen comprised CD4+ or CD8+ T cells sorted from blood, sampled in a trial of the OX40 agonist ivuxolimab.

The CDR3 coding sequence is TGTGCCAGTAGTATGCGGATGAATCAGCCCCAGCATTTT. Amino acids: CASSMRMNQPQHF. The chain combines TRBV19 with TRBJ1-5; the D is unclear. This CDR3 is 13 amino acids long. The germline V and J ends were trimmed by 3 bases and 4 bases, with 7 bases remaining between them. The germline V gene has CDR1 LNHDA and CDR2 SQIVND (reference sequence).